This TCR beta chain appears in the sequencing data of a study of blood T cell repertoires in COVID-19. Study background: From the United States, Italy and Spain came samples of acute and convalescent COVID-19.

The V and J ends lost 6 bases and 5 bases respectively, with 13 bases between them. The CDR3 extends over 13 amino acids. Germline assignment: CDR1 SNHLY and CDR2 FYNNEI. Sequencing was performed with immunoSEQ multiplex PCR; in TCRdb, only in-frame clones are kept and a portion is missing. The sample records 150,000 to 200,000 clones, more than 70% being singletons. The genes are TRBV2 and TRBJ1-2; D ambiguous. The origin of this receptor is a woman in her twenties or thirties with acute or convalescent COVID-19. Sequencing used peripheral blood. CDR3 sequence reads: CASSDTRAYGYTF. CDR3 bases: TGTGCCAGCAGCGATACCCGCGCATATGGCTACACCTTC.